This TCR beta chain was identified during a study of T cell changes during pregnancy in multiple sclerosis. The data were produced by immunoSEQ multiplex PCR, yet TCRdb's version contains in-frame clones alone and is incomplete. Of approximately 11,000 clones listed, 84% are singletons. The CDR3 sequence is 13 residues long. V was shortened by 8 bases and J by 0 bases, with 9 bases between the two germline ends. CDR1 MNHEY and CDR2 SVGAGI come from the germline V gene. Sample: CD8+ T cells from peripheral blood mononuclear cells, taken after pregnancy. The clonotype comes from a female donor in good health, enrolled as a control in a pregnancy study. The V gene is TRBV6-5, the J gene TRBJ2-3; no definite D call. The DNA of the CDR3 is TGTGCCAGCTCTATCCAAAGCACAGATACGCAGTATTTT. This encodes CASSIQSTDTQYF.